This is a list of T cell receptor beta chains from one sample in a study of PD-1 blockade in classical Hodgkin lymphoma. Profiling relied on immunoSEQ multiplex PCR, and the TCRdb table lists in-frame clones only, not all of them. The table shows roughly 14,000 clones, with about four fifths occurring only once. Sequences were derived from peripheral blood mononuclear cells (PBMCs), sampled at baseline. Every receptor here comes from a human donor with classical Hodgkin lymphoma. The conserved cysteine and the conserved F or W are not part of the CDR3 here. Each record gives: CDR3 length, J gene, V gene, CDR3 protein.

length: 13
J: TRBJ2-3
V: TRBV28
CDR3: ASSWPGGNADTQY

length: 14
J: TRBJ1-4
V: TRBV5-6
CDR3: ASSLRATGVNEKLF

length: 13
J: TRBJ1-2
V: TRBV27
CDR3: ASRGLGGRDYGYT

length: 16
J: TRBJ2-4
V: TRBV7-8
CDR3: ASSLHSGGLVGKNIQY

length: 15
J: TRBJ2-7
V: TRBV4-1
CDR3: ASSQVDMGFTSYEQY

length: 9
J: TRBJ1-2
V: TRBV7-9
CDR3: ATLWGYGYT

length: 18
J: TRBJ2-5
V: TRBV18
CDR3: ASSPPLPTGGAGGPRTQY

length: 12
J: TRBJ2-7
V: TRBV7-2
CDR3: ASSFGGESYEQY

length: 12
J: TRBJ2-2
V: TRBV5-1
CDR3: ASSLAGGVGELF

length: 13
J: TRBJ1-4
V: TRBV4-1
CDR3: ASSQNRGPNEKLF

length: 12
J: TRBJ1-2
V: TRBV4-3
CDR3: ASSQVGEDYGYT

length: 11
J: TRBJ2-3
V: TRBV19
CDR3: ASSQSRGATQY

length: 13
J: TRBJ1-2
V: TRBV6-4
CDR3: ASSDSETGNYGYT

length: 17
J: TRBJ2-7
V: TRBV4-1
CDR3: ASSHIQIRAGDRSYEQY

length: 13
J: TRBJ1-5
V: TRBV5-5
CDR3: ASSFIGESNQPQH

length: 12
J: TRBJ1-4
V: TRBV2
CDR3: ASSVTGRGEKLF

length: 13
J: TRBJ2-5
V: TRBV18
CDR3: ASSRQGIDQETQY

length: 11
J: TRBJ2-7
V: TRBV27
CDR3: ASTGLKNYEQY

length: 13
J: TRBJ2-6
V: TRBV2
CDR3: ASTMTGAGANVLT

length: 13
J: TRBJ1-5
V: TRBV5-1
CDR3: ASSFFQFAHQPQH

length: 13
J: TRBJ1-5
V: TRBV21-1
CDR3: ASSAGPGGGKPQH

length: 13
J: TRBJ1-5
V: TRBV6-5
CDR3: ASSSDRGRNQPQH

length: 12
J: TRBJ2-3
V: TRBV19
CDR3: ASSIPPIGDTQY

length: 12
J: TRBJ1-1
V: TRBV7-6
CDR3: ASTSSPRTNEAF

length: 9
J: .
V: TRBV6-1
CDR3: ASSEMGELF

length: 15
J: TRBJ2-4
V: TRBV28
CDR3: ASSSLTGSQPGNIQY

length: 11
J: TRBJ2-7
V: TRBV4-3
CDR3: ASSQDRWGEQY

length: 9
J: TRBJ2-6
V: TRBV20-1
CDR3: SAGSTRAAR

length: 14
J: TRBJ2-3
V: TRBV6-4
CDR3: ASSEYGTGETDTQY

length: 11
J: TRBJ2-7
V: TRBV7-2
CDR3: ASSLGPRDEQY

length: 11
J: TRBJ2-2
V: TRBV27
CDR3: ASSLSLTGELF

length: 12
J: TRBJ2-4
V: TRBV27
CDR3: ASSRGTPKNIQY

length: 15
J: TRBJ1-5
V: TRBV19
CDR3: ASKRVSWGYSNQPQH

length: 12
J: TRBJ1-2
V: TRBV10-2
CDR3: ASSESTGAYGYT

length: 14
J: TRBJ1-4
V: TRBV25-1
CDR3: ASGGGSSATNEKLF

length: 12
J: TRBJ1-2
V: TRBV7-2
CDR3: ASSLGQRGSAYT

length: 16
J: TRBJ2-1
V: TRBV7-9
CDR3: ASSLGRRSYREGNEQF

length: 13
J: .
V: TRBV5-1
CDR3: ASSPWIGGDYEQY

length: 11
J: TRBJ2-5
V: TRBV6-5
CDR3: ASSYTVRETQY

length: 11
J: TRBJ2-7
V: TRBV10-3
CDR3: AISESLAPEQY

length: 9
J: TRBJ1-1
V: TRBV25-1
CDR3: ASSEYTEAF

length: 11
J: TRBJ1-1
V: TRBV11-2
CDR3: ASSPTARTEAF

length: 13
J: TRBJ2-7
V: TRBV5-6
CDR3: ASSLAPPYHDEQY

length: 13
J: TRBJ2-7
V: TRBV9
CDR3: ASSGGGGGEYEQY

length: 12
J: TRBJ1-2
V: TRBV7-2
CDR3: ASSLGGQGRGYT

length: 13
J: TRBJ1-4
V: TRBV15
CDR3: ATSVHRGTNEKLF

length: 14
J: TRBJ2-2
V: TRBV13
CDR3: ASSWRGHGTTGELF

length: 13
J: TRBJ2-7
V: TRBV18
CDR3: ASSLRTGRGAEQY

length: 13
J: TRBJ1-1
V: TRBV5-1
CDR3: ASYYGGGRITEAF

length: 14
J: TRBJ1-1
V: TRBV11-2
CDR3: ASSTSTGYLDTEAF

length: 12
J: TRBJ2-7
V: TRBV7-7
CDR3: ASSAGQGPYEQY

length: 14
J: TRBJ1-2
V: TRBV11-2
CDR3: ASSPTLAGAIYGYT

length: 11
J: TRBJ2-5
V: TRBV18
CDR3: ASSPDQQETQY

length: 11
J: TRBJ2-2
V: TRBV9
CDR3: ASSAAFSGELF

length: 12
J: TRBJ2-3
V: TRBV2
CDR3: ASRRHGSTDTQY

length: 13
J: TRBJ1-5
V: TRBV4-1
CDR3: ASSLLQGSNQPQH

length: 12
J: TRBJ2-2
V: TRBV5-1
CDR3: ASSLALNGGELF

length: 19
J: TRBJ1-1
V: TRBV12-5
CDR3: ASGLVPGFGISGGVGTEAF

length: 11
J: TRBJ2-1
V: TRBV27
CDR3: ASKTSSYNEQF